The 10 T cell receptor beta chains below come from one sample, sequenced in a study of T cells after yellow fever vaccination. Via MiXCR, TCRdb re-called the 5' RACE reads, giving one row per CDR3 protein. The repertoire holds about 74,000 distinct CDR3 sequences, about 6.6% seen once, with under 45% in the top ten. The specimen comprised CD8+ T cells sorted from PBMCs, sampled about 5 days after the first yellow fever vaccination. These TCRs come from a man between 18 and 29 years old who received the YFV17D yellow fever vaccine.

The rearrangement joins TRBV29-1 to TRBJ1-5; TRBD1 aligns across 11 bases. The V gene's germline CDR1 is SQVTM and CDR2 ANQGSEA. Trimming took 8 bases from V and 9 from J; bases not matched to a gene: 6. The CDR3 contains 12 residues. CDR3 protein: CSCRDRGTPQHF. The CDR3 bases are TGCAGCTGCAGGGACAGGGGGACGCCCCAGCATTTT.

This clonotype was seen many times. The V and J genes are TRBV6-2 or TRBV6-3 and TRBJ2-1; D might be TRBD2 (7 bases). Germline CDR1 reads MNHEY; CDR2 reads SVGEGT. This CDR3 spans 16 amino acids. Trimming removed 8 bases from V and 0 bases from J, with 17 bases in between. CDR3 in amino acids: CASLQGRGSSYNEQFF. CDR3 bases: TGTGCCAGCCTCCAGGGGAGGGGGAGCTCCTACAATGAGCAGTTCTTC.

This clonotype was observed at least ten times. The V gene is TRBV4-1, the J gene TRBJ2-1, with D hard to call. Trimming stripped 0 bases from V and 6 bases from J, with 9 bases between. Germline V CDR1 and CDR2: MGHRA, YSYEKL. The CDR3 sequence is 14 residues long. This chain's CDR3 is CASSQEDDSNEQFF. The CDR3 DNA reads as TGCGCCAGCAGCCAAGAGGATGATTCCAATGAGCAGTTCTTC.

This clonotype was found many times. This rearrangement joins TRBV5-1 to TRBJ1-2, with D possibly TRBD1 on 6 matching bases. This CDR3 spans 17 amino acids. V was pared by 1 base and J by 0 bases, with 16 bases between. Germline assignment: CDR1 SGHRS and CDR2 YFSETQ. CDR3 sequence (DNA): TGCGCCAGCAGCTTGATGCCCCGGGACACCGCTAACTATGGCTACACCTTC. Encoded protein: CASSLMPRDTANYGYTF.

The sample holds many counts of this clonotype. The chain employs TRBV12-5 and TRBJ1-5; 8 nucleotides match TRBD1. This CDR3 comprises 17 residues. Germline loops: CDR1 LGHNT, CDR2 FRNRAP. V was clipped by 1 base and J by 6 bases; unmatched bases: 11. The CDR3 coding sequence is TGTGCTAGTGGTTTGGCAGCCGACAGGGGAAGAGGTCAGCCCCAGCATTTT. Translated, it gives CASGLAADRGRGQPQHF.

CDR3 DNA sequence: TGTGCCAGCAGCTTAGTCGGCGCTAAGTCCTACAATGAGCAGTTCTTC. Translating it yields CASSLVGAKSYNEQFF. J is TRBJ2-1 and V is TRBV7-9, with unresolved D. V was trimmed by 1 base and J by 1 base, leaving 11 bases between them. The CDR3 contains 16 residues. CDR1 is SEHNR, CDR2 FQNEAQ, per germline (reference sequence).

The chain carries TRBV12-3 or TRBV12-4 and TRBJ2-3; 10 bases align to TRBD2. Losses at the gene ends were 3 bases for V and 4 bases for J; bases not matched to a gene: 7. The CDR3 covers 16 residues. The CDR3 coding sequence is TGTGCCAGCAGTTTTAGGTTAGCGGGGGGCGCAGATACGCAGTATTTT. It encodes CASSFRLAGGADTQYF.

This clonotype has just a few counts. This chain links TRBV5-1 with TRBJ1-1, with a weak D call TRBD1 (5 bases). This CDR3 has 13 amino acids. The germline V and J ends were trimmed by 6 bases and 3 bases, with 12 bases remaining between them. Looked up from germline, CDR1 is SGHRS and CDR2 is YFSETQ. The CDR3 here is CASIPDSYTEAFF. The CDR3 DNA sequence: TGCGCCAGCATCCCAGACAGTTACACTGAAGCTTTCTTT. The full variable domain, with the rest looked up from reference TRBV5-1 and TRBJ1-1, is KAGVTQTPRYLIKTRGQQVTLSCSPISGHRSVSWYQQTPGQGLQFLFEYFSETQRNKGNFPGRFSGRQFSNSRSEMNVSTLELGDSALYLCASIPDSYTEAFFGQGTRLTVV.

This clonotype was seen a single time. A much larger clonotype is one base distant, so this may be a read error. For the CDR3, the DNA is TGTGCCAGCAGATCGCGCGGGGGGAAATCCTACAATGAGCAGTTCTTC. It is translated as CASRSRGGKSYNEQFF. This chain links TRBV4-2 with TRBJ2-1, with 8 bases fitting TRBD2. This CDR3 spans 16 amino acids. V lost 6 bases, J lost 1 base, and 8 bases stayed unmatched. The germline gives CDR1 LGHNA, CDR2 YNFKEQ.

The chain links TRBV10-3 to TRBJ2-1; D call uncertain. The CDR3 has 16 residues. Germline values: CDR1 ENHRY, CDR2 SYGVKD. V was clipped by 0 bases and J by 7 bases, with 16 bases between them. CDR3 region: CAISESKRTSGNEQFF. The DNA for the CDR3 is TGTGCCATCAGTGAGTCTAAGAGGACCTCTGGTAATGAGCAGTTCTTC.